This T cell receptor beta chain was identified in a study of blood T cell repertoires in COVID-19. The wider study: The cDNA or gDNA used as material had been derived from T cells, B-cell-depleted T cells, or PBMCs.

Original handling: Scientists estimated how many nucleated cells there were by amplifying reference gene primers. Assay: immunoSEQ multiplex PCR; the TCRdb copy retains only in-frame clones and omits some. V and J calls and clone size are given by that table; D and trimming were obtained from the DNA. This table holds about 130,000 clones, about 88% found once. This CDR3 region has 16 residues. Trimming at V came to 6 bases and at J to 4 bases, leaving 12 bases not matched to a gene. CDR1 SGHTA and CDR2 FQGTGA come from the germline V gene. Adults between roughly 18 and 89 years of age took part from fewer than 30 US areas.

The sequence came from a woman in her fifties or sixties who had recovered from COVID-19. The chain couples TRBV7-3 to TRBJ2-3; 8 nucleotides agree with TRBD2. Material for sequencing was PBMCs or T cells enriched from blood (not recorded which). CDR3 in amino acids: CASSPMAAGVSDTQYF. The CDR3 bases are TGTGCCAGCAGTCCTATGGCAGCGGGGGTGTCAGATACGCAGTATTTT.